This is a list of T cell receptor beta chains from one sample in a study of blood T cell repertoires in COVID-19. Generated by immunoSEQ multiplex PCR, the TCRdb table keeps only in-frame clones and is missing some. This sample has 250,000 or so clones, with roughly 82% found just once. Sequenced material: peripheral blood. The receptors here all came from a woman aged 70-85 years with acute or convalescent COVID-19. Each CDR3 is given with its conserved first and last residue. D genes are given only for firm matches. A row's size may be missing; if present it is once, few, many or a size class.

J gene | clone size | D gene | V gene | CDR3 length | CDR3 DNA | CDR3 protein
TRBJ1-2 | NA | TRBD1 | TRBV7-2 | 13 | TGTGCCAGCAGCGACAGGGTCGACTATGGCTACACCTTC | CASSDRVDYGYTF
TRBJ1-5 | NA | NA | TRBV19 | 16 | TGTGCCAGTAGTATAGGTTCGGTATCATCGGGACAGCCCCAGCATTTT | CASSIGSVSSGQPQHF
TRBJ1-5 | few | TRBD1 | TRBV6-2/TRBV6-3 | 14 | TGTGCCAGCACCCCTTACAGGGGGGATCAGCCCCAGCATTTT | CASTPYRGDQPQHF
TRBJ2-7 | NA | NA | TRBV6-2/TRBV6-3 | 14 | TGTGCCAGCAGTTACTCTTTGGAGGGTTACGAGCAGTACTTC | CASSYSLEGYEQYF
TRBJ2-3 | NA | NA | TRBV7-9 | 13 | TGTGCCAGCAACTATCAGGGGAGTAATACGCAGTATTTT | CASNYQGSNTQYF
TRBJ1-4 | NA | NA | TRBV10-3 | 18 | TGTGCCATCAGTGAGTCGTACCCCGGGGATGCAACTAATGAAAAACTGTTTTTT | CAISESYPGDATNEKLFF
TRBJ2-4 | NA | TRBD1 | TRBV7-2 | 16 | TGTGCCAGCAGGCCCTCCGGGCCAGGGGGCAATAACATTCAGTACTTC | CASRPSGPGGNNIQYF
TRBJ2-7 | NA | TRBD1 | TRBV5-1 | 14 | TGCGCCAGCAGCATCGGACAGGGGCAGAGGGAGCAGTACTTC | CASSIGQGQREQYF
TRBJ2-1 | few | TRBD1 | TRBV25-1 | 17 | TGTGCCAGCAGTGAAGCCGGGACGACAGGGGACGTCAACGGGCAGTTCTTC | CASSEAGTTGDVNGQFF
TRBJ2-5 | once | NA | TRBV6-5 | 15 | TGTGCCAGCAGTTACTCGATAGGGGTGAGAGAGACCCAGTACTTC | CASSYSIGVRETQYF
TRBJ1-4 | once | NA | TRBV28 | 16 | TGTGCCAGCACTTTTGACTTCCAGGCCCGGGGTGAAAAACTGTTTTTT | CASTFDFQARGEKLFF
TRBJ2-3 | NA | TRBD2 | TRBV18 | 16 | TGTGCCAGCTCACCCGGGAGGGGTGGGGGCACAGATACGCAGTATTTT | CASSPGRGGGTDTQYF
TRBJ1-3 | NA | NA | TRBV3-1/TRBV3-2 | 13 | TGTGCCAGCAGCTTGAGCTCTGGAAACACCATATATTTT | CASSLSSGNTIYF
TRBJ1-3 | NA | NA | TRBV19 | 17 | TGTGCCAGTAGTATGAGAAGCCAATCCTTCTCTGGAAACACCATATATTTT | CASSMRSQSFSGNTIYF
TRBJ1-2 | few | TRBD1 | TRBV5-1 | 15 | TGCGCCAGCAGCTTGGGACAGGGGGGAAACTATGGCTACACCTTC | CASSLGQGGNYGYTF
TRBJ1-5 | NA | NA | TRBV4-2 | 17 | TGTGCCAGCAGCCAATATACAGGGAAAAATAGCAATCAGCCCCAGCATTTT | CASSQYTGKNSNQPQHF
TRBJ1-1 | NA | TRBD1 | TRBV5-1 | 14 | TGCGCCAGCAGCTCGGGACAGGGGTGGACTGAAGCTTTCTTT | CASSSGQGWTEAFF
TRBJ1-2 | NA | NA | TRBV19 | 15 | TGTGCCAGTAGTATAGGAAGGGAGCGTAACTATGGCTACACCTTC | CASSIGRERNYGYTF
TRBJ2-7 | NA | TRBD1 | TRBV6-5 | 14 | TGTGCCAGCAGAGGTGGGACAGGCACCTACGAGCAGTACTTC | CASRGGTGTYEQYF
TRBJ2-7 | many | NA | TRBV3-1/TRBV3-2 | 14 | TGTGCCAGCAGGCAAACCGGACAGTTCCTCGAGCAGTACTTC | CASRQTGQFLEQYF
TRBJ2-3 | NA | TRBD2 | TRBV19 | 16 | TGTGCCAGTAGTATCGGGCTAGCGGGGGGATTAGATACGCAGTATTTT | CASSIGLAGGLDTQYF
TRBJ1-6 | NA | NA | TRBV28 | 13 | TGTGCCAGCAATAGGGGCGGTAATTCACCCCTCCACTTT | CASNRGGNSPLHF
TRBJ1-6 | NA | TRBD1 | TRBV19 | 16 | TGTGCCAGTAAATCCCGGGACAGAGGAGGGGATTCACCCCTCCACTTT | CASKSRDRGGDSPLHF
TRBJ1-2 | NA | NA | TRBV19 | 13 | TGTGCCAGTAGTATAGATACAGTAAGGGGCTACACCTTC | CASSIDTVRGYTF
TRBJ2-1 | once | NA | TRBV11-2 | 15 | TGTGCCAGCAGCTTAGATATCCAGGGTCGGAATGAGCAGTTCTTC | CASSLDIQGRNEQFF
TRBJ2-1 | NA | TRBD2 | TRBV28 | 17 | TGTGCCAGCAGTCCCAAACTAGCGGGGGGGAACTACAATGAGCAGTTCTTC | CASSPKLAGGNYNEQFF
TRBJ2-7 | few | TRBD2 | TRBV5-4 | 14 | TGTGCCAGCAGCTCGGGGGGACTGAACGAGGAGCAGTACTTC | CASSSGGLNEEQYF
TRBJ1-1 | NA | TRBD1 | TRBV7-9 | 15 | TGTGCCAGCAGCCGGGACAGCATATTGAACACTGAAGCTTTCTTT | CASSRDSILNTEAFF
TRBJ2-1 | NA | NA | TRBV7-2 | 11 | TGTGCCAGCAGCTTAAGCGATGAGCAGTTCTTC | CASSLSDEQFF
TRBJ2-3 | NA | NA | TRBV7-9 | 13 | TGTGCCAGCAGCTTAGGGCATGAAAATACGCAGTATTTT | CASSLGHENTQYF
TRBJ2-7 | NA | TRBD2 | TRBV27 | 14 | TGTGCCAGCAGAGGACTAGCGGGGGGGTACGAGCAGTACTTC | CASRGLAGGYEQYF
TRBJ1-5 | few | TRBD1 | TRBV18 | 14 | TGTGCCAGCTCCGGGACAGCGAGCAATCAGCCCCAGCATTTT | CASSGTASNQPQHF
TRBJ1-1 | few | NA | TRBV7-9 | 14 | TGTGCCAGCAGCTTACAGATGGGAGCGACTGAAGCTTTCTTT | CASSLQMGATEAFF
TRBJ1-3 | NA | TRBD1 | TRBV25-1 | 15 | TGTGCCAGCCGACCAGGGGGGATCTCTGGAAACACCATATATTTT | CASRPGGISGNTIYF
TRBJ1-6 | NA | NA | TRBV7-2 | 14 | TGTGCCAGCAGCTTCTACCTAAGTAATTCACCCCTCCACTTT | CASSFYLSNSPLHF
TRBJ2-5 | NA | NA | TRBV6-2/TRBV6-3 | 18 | TGTGCCAGCAGTTACTCGGAGCCGCGGGACAGCGTTTCAGAGACCCAGTACTTC | CASSYSEPRDSVSETQYF
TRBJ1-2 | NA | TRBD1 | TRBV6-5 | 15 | TGTGCCAGCACCACGGGACAGGGACCTAACTATGGCTACACCTTC | CASTTGQGPNYGYTF
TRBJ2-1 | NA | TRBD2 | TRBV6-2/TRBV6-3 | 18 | TGTGCCAGCAGTTACCCAGGACTAGCGGGGGGAACCTACAATGAGCAGTTCTTC | CASSYPGLAGGTYNEQFF
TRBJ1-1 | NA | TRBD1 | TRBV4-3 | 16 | TGCGCCAGCAGCCGGGGGACAGGGGGAATGAACACTGAAGCTTTCTTT | CASSRGTGGMNTEAFF
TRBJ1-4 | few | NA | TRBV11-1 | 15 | TGTGCCAGCAGCTTATCGGGAGGGGACCGTGAAAAACTGTTTTTT | CASSLSGGDREKLFF
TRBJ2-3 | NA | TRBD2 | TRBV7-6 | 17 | TGTGCCAGCAGCTTAGGCCCTAGCGGGGTTAGCACAGATACGCAGTATTTT | CASSLGPSGVSTDTQYF
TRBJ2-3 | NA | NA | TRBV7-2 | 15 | TGTGCCAGCAGCCGCCAGGGGCTAAGCACAGATACGCAGTATTTT | CASSRQGLSTDTQYF
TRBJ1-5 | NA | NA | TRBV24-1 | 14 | TGTGCCACCAGTGATTTGACGGTAAATCAGCCCCAGCATTTT | CATSDLTVNQPQHF
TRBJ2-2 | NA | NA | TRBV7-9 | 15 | TGTGCCAGCAGCGCATCAGGGCGCGACACCGGGGAGCTGTTTTTT | CASSASGRDTGELFF
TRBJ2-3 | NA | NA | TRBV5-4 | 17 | TGTGCCAGCAGCCGTCCTAGGGGGGGCCTCTCAGCAGATACGCAGTATTTT | CASSRPRGGLSADTQYF
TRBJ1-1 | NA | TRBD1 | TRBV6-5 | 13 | TGTGCCAGCACCGGACAGGTGAACACTGAAGCTTTCTTT | CASTGQVNTEAFF
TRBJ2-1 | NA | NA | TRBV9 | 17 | TGTGCCAGCAGCGTAGACTTGTGGACTCAGGTATACAATGAGCAGTTCTTC | CASSVDLWTQVYNEQFF
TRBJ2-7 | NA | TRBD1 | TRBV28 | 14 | TGTGCCAGCAGGTTGACAGGGGTAGCCTACGAGCAGTACTTC | CASRLTGVAYEQYF
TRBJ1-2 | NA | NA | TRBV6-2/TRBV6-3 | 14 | TGTGCCAGCAGTGGGCCGACGGGGAACTATGGCTACACCTTC | CASSGPTGNYGYTF
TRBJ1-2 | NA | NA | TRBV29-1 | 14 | TGCAGCGCCCATTCCTGGGGCAGCTCCTATGGCTACACCTTC | CSAHSWGSSYGYTF
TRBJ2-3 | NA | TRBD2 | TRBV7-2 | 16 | TGTGCCAGCAGCTTCGGGACTAGCGGGATCACAGATACGCAGTATTTT | CASSFGTSGITDTQYF
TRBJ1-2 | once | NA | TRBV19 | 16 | TGTGCCAGTAGTACCCCCCCGGAGCGGGGGCCCTATGGCTACACCTTC | CASSTPPERGPYGYTF
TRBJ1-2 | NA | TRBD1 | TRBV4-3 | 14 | TGCGCCAGCAGCCAACAGGGACAGGGAGAAGGCTACACCTTC | CASSQQGQGEGYTF
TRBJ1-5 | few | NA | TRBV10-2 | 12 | TGCGCCAGCAGTGATCCCGTTCAGCCCCAGCATTTT | CASSDPVQPQHF
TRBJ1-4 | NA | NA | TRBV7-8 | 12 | TGTGCCAGCGCCCGGGTGGATGAAAAACTGTTTTTT | CASARVDEKLFF
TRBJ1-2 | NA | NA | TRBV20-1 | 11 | TGCAGTGCTAGTAGCCTTAATGGCTACACCTTC | CSASSLNGYTF
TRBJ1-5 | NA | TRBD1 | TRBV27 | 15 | TGTGCCAGCAGTCCCGGGACAGTTAGCAATCAGCCCCAGCATTTT | CASSPGTVSNQPQHF
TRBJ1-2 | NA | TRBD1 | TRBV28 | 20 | TGTGCCAGCAGTCTCGCTTCCGGGACAGGGGGGTCCGGGGCCCTATTGGGCTACACCTTC | CASSLASGTGGSGALLGYTF
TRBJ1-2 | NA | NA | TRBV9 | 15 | TGTGCCAGCAGCGTAGTCCCCGACGGAGACTATGGCTACACCTTC | CASSVVPDGDYGYTF